Below are 11 T cell receptor beta chains sequenced from a single sample in a study of T cell responses to AZD1222 COVID-19 vaccine. The protocol was immunoSEQ multiplex PCR, while the TCRdb copy is restricted to in-frame clones and leaves out a portion. The sample has approximately 100,000 clones; roughly 90% are singletons. The material sequenced was peripheral blood, taken on day 0 of AZD1222 vaccination. The receptor set was obtained from an adult in good health.

V gene TRBV6-2 or TRBV6-3 combines with J gene TRBJ2-2; TRBD2 agrees at 9 bases. Germline assignment: CDR1 MNHEY and CDR2 SVGEGT. The CDR3 loop spans 15 amino acids. V shed 5 bases and J 5 bases; nucleotides not matched to a gene: 6. The CDR3 protein is CASSTGTSRTGELFF. CDR3 nucleotides: TGTGCCAGCAGTACAGGGACTAGCCGAACCGGGGAGCTGTTTTTT.

The chain couples TRBV5-3 to TRBJ1-5; D is undetermined. TRBV5-3 is given ORF status, its function remaining uncertain. Trimming removed 8 bases at V and 3 bases at J, with 6 bases between. The CDR3 runs 11 residues. CDR3 nucleotide sequence: TGTGCCAGTCCGTACAATCAGCCCCAGCATTTT. This codes for CASPYNQPQHF.

The chain couples TRBV29-1 to TRBJ1-3; D is unclear. V lost 7 bases, J lost 8 bases, and 12 bases lay in between. Looked up from germline, CDR1 is SQVTM and CDR2 is ANQGSEA. The CDR3 is made up of 11 amino acids. In DNA, the CDR3 is TGCAGCGCCGCCGTCTGGGACACCATATATTTT. Protein sequence: CSAAVWDTIYF.

The chain recombines TRBV9 with TRBJ1-2; D call uncertain. CDR3 size: 14 residues. Between the trimmed V and J ends, which lost 3 bases and 8 bases, there was a span of 17 bases. Germline CDR1 and CDR2: SGDLS and YYNGEE. The CDR3: CASSDSGEGRGYTF. The CDR3 DNA reads TGTGCCAGCAGCGACTCCGGAGAGGGCCGCGGCTACACCTTC.

The gene calls are TRBV27 and TRBJ1-1; D call uncertain. Germline assignment: CDR1 MNHEY and CDR2 SMNVEV (reference sequence). The CDR3 has 15 residues. V was pared by 6 bases and J by 1 base, with 15 bases between. The CDR3 coding sequence is TGTGCCAGCAGCAACTACGAGGTGCGGAACACTGAAGCTTTCTTT. The encoded protein is CASSNYEVRNTEAFF.

This sequence joins TRBV4-2 and TRBJ1-1; 8 bases match TRBD1. The CDR3 is made up of 17 amino acids. Losses at the gene ends were 4 bases for V and 2 bases for J; bases not matched to a gene: 12. Germline V lookup: CDR1 LGHNA, CDR2 YNFKEQ. The CDR3 region is CASSLGRRTGTNTEAFF. In DNA, the CDR3 is TGTGCCAGCAGCCTCGGAAGAAGGACAGGGACAAACACTGAAGCTTTCTTT.

The rearrangement joins TRBV28 to TRBJ1-1; 9 bases match TRBD1. The CDR3 has 15 residues. The V segment lost 6 bases and the J segment 2 bases; nucleotides outside the gene matches: 7. The germline V gene encodes CDR1 MDHEN and CDR2 SYDVKM. DNA for the CDR3: TGTGCCAGCAGCATAATGGGACAGGGTAACACTGAAGCTTTCTTT. It specifies CASSIMGQGNTEAFF.

The rearrangement joins TRBV18 to TRBJ1-5; D not certain. Germline CDR1 KGHSH, CDR2 LQKENI. This CDR3 is 13 amino acids long. V lost 4 bases, J lost 7 bases, and 11 bases lay in between. The CDR3 sequence is CASSLGEWQPQHF. DNA of the CDR3: TGTGCCAGCTCACTCGGGGAGTGGCAGCCCCAGCATTTT.

The V gene is TRBV7-9, the J gene TRBJ2-5, with D possibly matching TRBD2 (6 bases). The germline V gene encodes CDR1 SEHNR and CDR2 FQNEAQ (reference sequence). The germline V and J ends were trimmed by 10 bases and 1 base, with 16 bases remaining between them. There are 14 residues in the CDR3. CDR3 residues: CAIRELPSQETQYF. CDR3 bases: TGTGCCATCCGGGAGCTTCCCTCCCAAGAGACCCAGTACTTC. Combining the CDR3 with reference TRBV7-9 and TRBJ2-5 gives the whole variable domain DTGVSQNPRHKITKRGQNVTFRCDPISEHNRLYWYRQTLGQGPEFLTYFQNEAQLEKSRLLSDRFSAERPKGSFSTLEIQRTEQGDSAMYLCAIRELPSQETQYFGPGTRLLVL.

The rearrangement links TRBV3-1 (or the pseudogene TRBV3-2) to TRBJ2-3, with 10 positions matching TRBD2. Germline CDR1 is LGHDT and CDR2 is YNNKEL (reference sequence). Unmatched junction bases numbered 11, after V lost 4 bases and J lost 4 bases. The CDR3 has 17 amino acids. In nucleotides, the CDR3 is TGTGCCAGCAGCCCGCAGGGGCTAGCGGGAGTTTCAGATACGCAGTATTTT. This codes for CASSPQGLAGVSDTQYF.

V and J are TRBV19 and TRBJ2-7; TRBD2 is a possible D gene (5 bases). V dropped 5 bases and J dropped 3 bases, with 20 bases sitting between them. The germline gives CDR1 LNHDA, CDR2 SQIVND (reference sequence). The CDR3 loop spans 16 amino acids. The CDR3 spells CASSGLAGGYDYEQYF. CDR3 in DNA: TGTGCCAGTAGTGGTTTGGCGGGCGGATATGACTACGAGCAGTACTTC. The full variable domain, with the rest looked up from reference TRBV19 and TRBJ2-7, is DGGITQSPKYLFRKEGQNVTLSCEQNLNHDAMYWYRQDPGQGLRLIYYSQIVNDFQKGDIAEGYSVSREKKESFPLTVTSAQKNPTAFYLCASSGLAGGYDYEQYFGPGTRLTVT.